This T cell receptor beta chain comes out of a study of CD8 T cells in ankylosing spondylitis. Germline CDR1 SEHNR, CDR2 FQNEAQ (reference sequence). The CDR3 spans 13 residues. The V gene lost 5 bases and the J gene lost 8 bases, with 10 bases spanning the gap. Study-level points and caveats: Earlier studies detected some motif variants in reactive arthritis synovial fluid and blood. There was reportedly significant enrichment of clones that were disease-linked in matched ankylosing spondylitis synovial fluid. Disease-linked clones were CD8+ and relatively rare in peripheral blood. Eight or nine highly homologous variants formed a TCR beta motif that appeared characteristic of ankylosing spondylitis blood.

Molecular-barcoded quantitative 5'-RACE produced these TCR beta libraries. TCRdb analysed the 5' RACE reads with MiXCR anew, one entry per CDR3 protein. The data show a few hundred thousand distinct CDR3 sequences, about a fifth seen once. This clonotype has more than one count but fewer than ten. As yet, its antigen is unknown. This chain links TRBV7-9 with TRBJ1-6; D is ambiguous. The origin of this receptor is a male donor with ankylosing spondylitis. The sequencing input was blood, either unsorted or a sorted T cell fraction (not recorded which). DNA for the CDR3: TGTGCCAGCAGCACCGTCGGGGATTCACCCCTCCACTTT. Translation gives CASSTVGDSPLHF.